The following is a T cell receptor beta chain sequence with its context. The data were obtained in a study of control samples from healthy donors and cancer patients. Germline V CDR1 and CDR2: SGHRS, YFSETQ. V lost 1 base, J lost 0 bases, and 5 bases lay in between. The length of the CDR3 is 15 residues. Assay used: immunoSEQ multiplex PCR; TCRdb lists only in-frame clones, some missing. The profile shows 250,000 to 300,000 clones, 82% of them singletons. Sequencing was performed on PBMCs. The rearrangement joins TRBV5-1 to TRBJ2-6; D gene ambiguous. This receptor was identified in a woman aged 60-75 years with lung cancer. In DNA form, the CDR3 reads TGCGCCAGCAGCTTGAACCCCTCTGGGGCCAACGTCCTGACTTTC. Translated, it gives CASSLNPSGANVLTF.